This passage covers 17 T cell receptor beta chains from one sample sequenced in a study of cytomegalovirus exposure and HLA in healthy donors. Use of 60 Vbeta and 13 Jbeta primers characterized the PCR. Sequencing used immunoSEQ multiplex PCR; TCRdb keeps in-frame clones, though not all of them. The sample includes roughly 180,000 clones, 85% of them seen just once. Source material: PBMCs. The receptors were sampled from a boy aged 2 to 10 in good health and CMV-seronegative.

The V and J genes are TRBV21-1 and TRBJ1-3; the table's D call of TRBD1 was not tested on the DNA. TRBV21-1 has pseudogene status. This CDR3 is 18 amino acids long. The chain's CDR3 is CASSNGGRRQGSGNTIYF. CDR3 coding DNA: TGTGCCAGCAGCAATGGGGGGAGACGACAGGGTTCTGGAAACACCATATATTTT.

This clone has a single count. V gene TRBV5-1 combines with J gene TRBJ2-1; 7 positions agree with TRBD2. With 3 bases clipped from V and 8 bases from J, the junction kept 17 bases outside the gene matches. CDR3 length equals 17 residues. Germline CDR1 and CDR2: SGHRS and YFSETQ. CDR3 sequence: CASSWPRSVGGLYEQFF. The DNA for the CDR3 is TGCGCCAGCAGCTGGCCAAGGAGCGTGGGAGGGCTGTATGAGCAGTTCTTC.

The chain carries TRBV18 and TRBJ2-3; D is unclear. Germline CDR1 reads KGHSH; CDR2 reads LQKENI. V lost 2 bases to trimming and J lost 3 bases, with 6 bases between them. This CDR3 has 13 amino acids. CDR3 sequence (DNA): TGTGCCAGCTCACCATCGAGAACAGATACGCAGTATTTT. It codes for CASSPSRTDTQYF. Full variable domain (outside the CDR3, taken from reference TRBV18 and TRBJ2-3): NAGVMQNPRHLVRRRGQEARLRCSPMKGHSHVYWYRQLPEEGLKFMVYLQKENIIDESGMPKERFSAEFPKEGPSILRIQQVVRGDSAAYFCASSPSRTDTQYFGPGTRLTVL.

The V gene is TRBV5-5, the J gene TRBJ1-4; perhaps TRBD1 as D (5 bases). The V end lost 5 bases, the J end lost 10 bases, and 21 bases lay between the germline ends. The CDR3 length is 15 residues. Per germline, CDR1 SGHKS and CDR2 YYEKEE (reference sequence). The CDR3 region has the DNA TGTGCCAGCAGACGACAGCCCGAGGCCTCTGGAAAACTGTTTTTT. It yields the protein CASRRQPEASGKLFF.

This rearrangement joins TRBV6-4 to TRBJ2-2, with TRBD2 matching 7 bases. The ends lost 7 bases at V and 4 bases at J; junction bases unmatched: 12. The germline gives CDR1 MRHNA, CDR2 SNTAGT. The CDR3 is 16 residues long. The CDR3 region is CASTPVAGAATGELFF. In DNA form, the CDR3 reads TGTGCCAGCACGCCCGTGGCGGGAGCGGCCACCGGGGAGCTGTTTTTT.

This chain joins TRBV28 and TRBJ2-1, with TRBD2 matching 7 bases. Germline CDR1 reads MDHEN; CDR2 reads SYDVKM. The CDR3 consists of 13 residues. V shed 10 bases, J shed 9 bases, and the junction held 12 bases outside the gene matches. CDR3 sequence: CANSRRPGGEQFF. CDR3 nucleotide sequence: TGTGCCAACTCCCGTCGTCCGGGGGGTGAGCAGTTCTTC. The full variable domain, with the rest looked up from reference TRBV28 and TRBJ2-1, is DVKVTQSSRYLVKRTGEKVFLECVQDMDHENMFWYRQDPGLGLRLIYFSYDVKMKEKGDIPEGYSVSREKKERFSLILESASTNQTSMYLCANSRRPGGEQFFGPGTRLTVL.

This clone was counted once. The gene calls are TRBV6-4 and TRBJ1-2; the match to TRBD1 covers 10 bases. The ends lost 2 bases at V and 4 bases at J; junction bases unmatched: 7. The CDR3 totals 16 residues. Germline lookup yields CDR1 MRHNA and CDR2 SNTAGT. The CDR3 nucleotides are TGTGCCAGCAGTGACCCGACAGGGGGCGCCGGCTATGGCTACACCTTC. Amino acid sequence: CASSDPTGGAGYGYTF.

CDR3 DNA sequence: TGTGCTAGTGGTCACAGGGGGCCGGCGAGGGAGCAGTACTTC. This translates into CASGHRGPAREQYF. This chain links TRBV12-5 with TRBJ2-7; TRBD1 matches 9 bases. V shed 5 bases and J 7 bases; nucleotides not matched to a gene: 9. The CDR3 extends over 14 amino acids. The germline CDR1 and CDR2 sequences are LGHNT and FRNRAP.

The chain carries TRBV27 and TRBJ1-5; TRBD1 agrees at 10 bases. The CDR3 sequence is 18 residues long. The V gene end was trimmed by 5 bases and the J gene end by 0 bases; junction bases not matched to a gene: 10. CDR1 is MNHEY, CDR2 SMNVEV, per germline (reference sequence). CDR3: CASSLTGGPLYSNQPQHF. The CDR3 DNA reads as TGTGCCAGCAGTCTGACAGGGGGCCCACTCTATAGCAATCAGCCCCAGCATTTT.

The sample holds a few counts of this clone. CDR3 nucleotides: TGCGCCAGCAGCTGGGACAGGGGCTCCCTAGCGGGAGACTACAATGAGCAGTTCTTC. This sequence encodes CASSWDRGSLAGDYNEQFF. The gene calls are TRBV5-1 and TRBJ2-1; D tentatively fits TRBD1 or TRBD2 (10 bases each). The CDR3 covers 19 residues. Trimming removed 3 bases at V and 3 bases at J, with 25 bases between. From germline, CDR1 is SGHRS and CDR2 YFSETQ.

The chain has TRBV15 and TRBJ2-7; D is ambiguous. The CDR3 sequence is 15 residues long. Trimming stripped 1 base from V and 5 bases from J, with 15 bases between. From germline, CDR1 is LNHNV and CDR2 YYDKDF (reference sequence). CDR3 coding DNA: TGTGCCACCAGCAGAGGCGTTGACATAGGCCACGAGCAGTACTTC. It encodes CATSRGVDIGHEQYF.

The chain combines TRBV19 with TRBJ2-3, with 8 bases fitting TRBD2. The V segment lost 7 bases and the J segment 2 bases; nucleotides outside the gene matches: 8. The V gene's germline CDR1 is LNHDA and CDR2 SQIVND (reference sequence). This CDR3 has 15 residues. CDR3 amino acids: CASTSREGDTDTQYF. CDR3 DNA sequence: TGTGCCAGTACCTCCCGGGAGGGCGACACAGATACGCAGTATTTT.

The V gene is TRBV7-8, the J gene TRBJ2-7; perhaps TRBD1 as D (5 bases). V lost 5 bases to trimming and J lost 3 bases, with 20 bases between them. This CDR3 region has 16 residues. Germline loops: CDR1 SGHVS, CDR2 FQNEAQ. CDR3 residues: CASSERSRRAHYEQYV. CDR3 DNA sequence: TGTGCCAGCAGCGAACGGTCGCGCAGGGCCCACTACGAGCAGTACGTC.

The rearrangement uses TRBV25-1 and TRBJ2-2; tentatively, D is TRBD1 (6 bases). The CDR3 extends over 16 amino acids. Germline V lookup: CDR1 MGHDK, CDR2 SYGVNS. The germline V and J ends were trimmed by 3 bases and 2 bases, with 13 bases remaining between them. The chain's CDR3 is CASSENQGLNTGELFF. CDR3 DNA: TGTGCCAGCAGTGAGAACCAGGGGCTTAACACCGGGGAGCTGTTTTTT.

The J gene is TRBJ2-7, the V gene TRBV5-1, with 9 nucleotides matching TRBD1. The germline V gene has CDR1 SGHRS and CDR2 YFSETQ. V shed 4 bases, J shed 3 bases, and the junction held 5 bases outside the gene matches. The CDR3 extends over 14 amino acids. CDR3 bases: TGCGCCAGCAGCCCCCCGGGACAGGGCTACGAGCAGTACTTC. It yields the protein CASSPPGQGYEQYF. Looking up the rest from reference TRBV5-1 and TRBJ2-7 gives the full variable domain: KAGVTQTPRYLIKTRGQQVTLSCSPISGHRSVSWYQQTPGQGLQFLFEYFSETQRNKGNFPGRFSGRQFSNSRSEMNVSTLELGDSALYLCASSPPGQGYEQYFGPGTRLTVT.

This clone showed up just a few times. CDR3 sequence reads: CASGLGTSGIHSTDTQYF. CDR3 nucleotide sequence: TGTGCTAGTGGTTTGGGGACTAGCGGAATACATAGCACAGATACGCAGTATTTT. The rearrangement joins TRBV12-5 to TRBJ2-3, with 10 bases matching TRBD2. Germline lookup yields CDR1 LGHNT and CDR2 FRNRAP. J was trimmed by 0 bases and V by 1 base; bases with no gene match: 7. This CDR3 comprises 18 residues. The whole variable domain, remainder taken from reference TRBV12-5 and TRBJ2-3, is DARVTQTPRHKVTEMGQEVTMRCQPILGHNTVFWYRQTMMQGLELLAYFRNRAPLDDSGMPKDRFSAEMPDATLATLKIQPSEPRDSAVYFCASGLGTSGIHSTDTQYFGPGTRLTVL.

V is TRBV28 and J is TRBJ2-5; 10 nucleotides line up with TRBD1. The junction had 4 bases not matched to a gene; V was cut back by 5 bases and J by 7 bases. The V gene's germline CDR1 is MDHEN and CDR2 SYDVKM. This CDR3 has 13 amino acids. The CDR3, as DNA: TGTGCCAGCAGTGACAGGGGGCGGGGGACCCAGTACTTC. Residues: CASSDRGRGTQYF.